Sequencing of this T cell receptor (beta chain) was carried out in a study of identical twins. Using its own MiXCR run on the 5' RACE reads, TCRdb lists one record per CDR3 protein. The sample comprises 430,000 or so distinct CDR3 sequences, around 24% of which are singletons, and 2.5% to 3.5% rests with the top ten. This clonotype was observed a handful of times. Its antigen remains unidentified. The germline V gene has CDR1 MRHNA and CDR2 SNTAGT. The V end was cut by 10 bases, the J end by 4 bases, with 19 bases between. This CDR3 is built from 15 residues. Findings of the study overall: Conclusions were drawn cross-sectionally by statistical analysis, without following the same donors.

The same specimen was also included in a second study, on T cells expressing NK-cell markers. That investigation notes: In sorted CD3+CD56+NKG2C+, CD3+CD56+NKG2C- and CD3+CD56-NKG2C+ T cells, TCR beta repertoires were obtained. Dominant NKG2C+ clonotypes were found to form about 1.0-7.0% of CD8+ T cells in six donors. Certain NKG2C+ T cell clones were expanded, and their HCMV specificity remained unclear.

This chain links TRBV6-4 with TRBJ2-2; no clear D. The clonotype was recovered from a woman younger than 30 in good health. The sample was CD4+ T cells sorted from blood. Here the CDR3 DNA reads TGTGCCACCTTAAAACTCAGACGATCCACCGGGGAGCTGTTTTTT. Translating gives CATLKLRRSTGELFF.